Following are 23 T cell receptor beta chains from one sample sequenced in a study of cytotoxic CD8 clonotypes in ibrutinib-treated CLL. Libraries were prepared by immunoSEQ multiplex PCR; TCRdb keeps only in-frame clonotypes and omits some of them. The sample records 90,000 to 95,000 clones, around 77% being singletons. The sequencing here drew on PBMCs, taken after 24 months of ibrutinib treatment. The receptors were sampled from a human donor with chronic lymphocytic leukemia.

The chain recombines TRBV7-2 with TRBJ2-1; a weak D match, TRBD2 (6 bases). CDR3 length equals 16 residues. V lost 1 base to trimming and J lost 6 bases, with 16 bases between them. Germline loops: CDR1 SGHTA, CDR2 FQGNSA. The CDR3 nucleotides read TGTGCCAGCAGCTTAGTTTGGTTGGGAGGATCCAATGAGCAGTTCTTC. This translates into CASSLVWLGGSNEQFF.

CDR3 sequence (DNA): TGTGCCAGCAAGAGCCCCGGCGGTGAGCAGTTCTTC. This translates into CASKSPGGEQFF. The chain is built from TRBV27 and TRBJ2-1; D remains unclear. The germline V gene encodes CDR1 MNHEY and CDR2 SMNVEV (reference sequence). Trimming took 7 bases from V and 9 from J, leaving 13 bases between them. This CDR3 spans 12 amino acids.

The J gene is TRBJ2-1, the V gene TRBV6-4; 9 bases are a match to TRBD2. Germline trimming cut 4 bases from V and 2 bases from J; bases unmatched to any gene: 0. This CDR3 has 14 amino acids. Germline CDR1 reads MRHNA; CDR2 reads SNTAGT. CDR3 DNA sequence: TGTGCCAGCAGTGTAGCGGGAGCCTACAATGAGCAGTTCTTC. As protein: CASSVAGAYNEQFF.

V usage is TRBV19 and J usage is TRBJ1-1; D possibly corresponds to TRBD1 (5 bases). The germline V gene has CDR1 LNHDA and CDR2 SQIVND (reference sequence). The germline V and J ends were trimmed by 7 bases and 0 bases, with 15 bases remaining between them. This CDR3 is 15 amino acids long. CDR3 DNA sequence: TGTGCCAGTAACTCCCGAGACAGCATGAACACTGAAGCTTTCTTT. Protein: CASNSRDSMNTEAFF.

The count of this clone is one. The rearrangement links TRBV7-3 to TRBJ2-7, with 11 bases aligning to TRBD2. Trimming removed 5 bases from V and 7 bases from J; junction bases left unmatched: 10. The CDR3 is 15 residues long. Per germline, CDR1 SGHTA and CDR2 FQGTGA. The chain's CDR3 is CASSPLAGGALEQYF. The CDR3 nucleotides are TGTGCCAGCAGCCCCTTAGCGGGAGGGGCGTTGGAGCAGTACTTC.

This rearrangement joins TRBV7-8 to TRBJ1-1; maybe TRBD1 (6 bases). This CDR3 spans 15 amino acids. Germline V gene data show CDR1 as SGHVS and CDR2 as FQNEAQ. Trimming removed 1 base at V and 5 bases at J, with 14 bases between. CDR3 loop: CASSLVGGLTTEAFF. The CDR3 nucleotides read TGTGCCAGCAGCTTAGTAGGGGGGTTGACGACTGAAGCTTTCTTT.

This clone appeared once. The chain couples TRBV27 to TRBJ2-7; D possibly matches TRBD1 or TRBD2 (6 bases each). This CDR3 is 12 amino acids long. The V end was cut by 3 bases, the J end by 5 bases, with 8 bases between. CDR1 is MNHEY, CDR2 SMNVEV, per germline (reference sequence). CDR3 DNA sequence: TGTGCCAGCAGTTTCGGGGGCCACGAGCAGTACTTC. Translating gives CASSFGGHEQYF.

J is TRBJ1-3 and V is TRBV18; 9 nucleotides agree with TRBD1. The V gene end was trimmed by 4 bases and the J gene end by 3 bases; junction bases not matched to a gene: 10. The CDR3 length is 17 residues. Per the germline V gene, CDR1 is KGHSH and CDR2 is LQKENI. The CDR3 region is CASSLRSQGAFGNTIYF. As DNA, the CDR3 is TGTGCCAGCTCACTCCGCTCACAGGGGGCGTTTGGAAACACCATATATTTT.

The chain combines TRBV28 with TRBJ2-7, with D maybe TRBD2 (5 bases). V lost 2 bases and J 3 bases, leaving 8 bases between the germline ends. The CDR3 consists of 13 residues. Germline V gene data show CDR1 as MDHEN and CDR2 as SYDVKM. The CDR3 nucleotides are TGTGCCAGCAGTTTAGGACGGGACTACGAGCAGTACTTC. Translation gives CASSLGRDYEQYF.

This chain connects TRBV6-1 to TRBJ2-2; 8 bases line up with TRBD1. Germline CDR1 reads MNHNS; CDR2 reads SASEGT. This CDR3 contains 14 residues. With 5 bases clipped from V and 6 bases from J, the junction kept 5 bases outside the gene matches. The DNA of the CDR3 is TGTGCCAGCAGTCGGCAGGGGGCTGCCGGGGAGCTGTTTTTT. This sequence encodes CASSRQGAAGELFF.

V and J are TRBV10-3 and TRBJ1-1; no clear D gene. The CDR3 length is 13 residues. Trimming stripped 0 bases from V and 5 bases from J, with 7 bases between. The germline V gene has CDR1 ENHRY and CDR2 SYGVKD. The CDR3 DNA reads TGTGCCATCAGTGAGTCGGGGAGGACTGAAGCTTTCTTT. This translates into CAISESGRTEAFF.

V is TRBV27 and J is TRBJ2-7, with TRBD2 matching over 11 bases. The CDR3 contains 14 residues. The ends lost 4 bases at V and 4 bases at J; junction bases unmatched: 3. Per the germline V gene, CDR1 is MNHEY and CDR2 is SMNVEV (reference sequence). The CDR3 DNA reads as TGTGCCAGCAGTTACCTAGCGGGAGGTTACGAGCAGTACTTC. Translation gives CASSYLAGGYEQYF.

CDR3 protein: CASGDALEAFF. The CDR3 DNA is TGTGCCAGCGGGGACGCTCTTGAAGCTTTCTTT. The J gene is TRBJ1-1, the V gene TRBV7-2, with a tentative D call TRBD1 (5 bases). The V end lost 8 bases, the J end lost 7 bases, and 11 bases lay between the germline ends. The germline V gene has CDR1 SGHTA and CDR2 FQGNSA. CDR3 length: 11 amino acids.

The chain is built from TRBV2 and TRBJ2-1, with 10 bases lining up with TRBD2. CDR3 length: 15 amino acids. V lost 6 bases and J lost 4; bases outside the gene matches: 6. Germline V lookup: CDR1 SNHLY, CDR2 FYNNEI. CDR3 loop: CASRALAGRYNEQFF. The CDR3 nucleotides are TGTGCCAGCAGAGCACTAGCGGGAAGGTACAATGAGCAGTTCTTC.

The chain combines TRBV5-4 with TRBJ1-2, with D hard to call. Looked up from germline, CDR1 is SGHNT and CDR2 is YYREEE (reference sequence). The ends were cut back, 1 base at V and 0 bases at J, with 10 bases in the middle. The CDR3 is 15 amino acids. The CDR3 reads CASSLFTAPNYGYTF. In DNA, the CDR3 is TGTGCCAGCAGCTTGTTCACTGCCCCTAACTATGGCTACACCTTC.

The rearrangement joins TRBV18 to TRBJ1-5, with a weak D call TRBD1 (6 bases). Germline V CDR1 and CDR2: KGHSH, LQKENI. The germline V and J ends were trimmed by 2 bases and 7 bases, with 12 bases remaining between them. The length of the CDR3 is 14 residues. The CDR3 spells CASSPDQGLQPQHF. The CDR3 DNA is TGTGCCAGCTCACCAGACCAGGGGTTGCAGCCCCAGCATTTT.

The chain carries TRBV7-3 and TRBJ1-4, with D uncertain. Between the trimmed V and J ends, which lost 1 base and 0 bases, there was a span of 12 bases. CDR1 SGHTA and CDR2 FQGTGA come from the germline V gene. The CDR3 contains 17 residues. The chain's CDR3 is CASSLRSRLATNEKLFF. The DNA for the CDR3 is TGTGCCAGCAGCTTAAGGTCCCGTCTTGCAACTAATGAAAAACTGTTTTTT. The full variable domain, completed using reference TRBV7-3 and TRBJ1-4, is GAGVSQTPSNKVTEKGKYVELRCDPISGHTALYWYRQSLGQGPEFLIYFQGTGAADDSGLPNDRFFAVRPEGSVSTLKIQRTERGDSAVYLCASSLRSRLATNEKLFFGSGTQLSVL.

V is TRBV18 and J is TRBJ2-2; D unclear. The germline gives CDR1 KGHSH, CDR2 LQKENI. This CDR3 spans 13 amino acids. With 1 base removed from V and 3 bases from J, the gap between germline ends came to 3 bases. The chain's CDR3 is CASSPRDTGELFF. The CDR3, as DNA: TGTGCCAGCTCACCACGGGACACCGGGGAGCTGTTTTTT. Based on the CDR3 plus reference TRBV18 and TRBJ2-2, the full variable domain is NAGVMQNPRHLVRRRGQEARLRCSPMKGHSHVYWYRQLPEEGLKFMVYLQKENIIDESGMPKERFSAEFPKEGPSILRIQQVVRGDSAAYFCASSPRDTGELFFGEGSRLTVL.

J is TRBJ1-4 and V is TRBV6-6, with D possibly matching TRBD1 (6 bases). Trimming took 7 bases from V and 5 from J, leaving 8 bases between them. This CDR3 spans 12 amino acids. Germline CDR1 is MNHNY and CDR2 is SVGAGI (reference sequence). CDR3 sequence reads: CASKQGNEKLFF. The CDR3 nucleotides read TGTGCCAGCAAACAGGGAAATGAAAAACTGTTTTTT.

A few counts support this clone. This chain joins TRBV5-4 and TRBJ2-7; D is perhaps TRBD1 or TRBD2 (5 bases each). V was pared by 0 bases and J by 6 bases, with 7 bases between. CDR1 and CDR2 (germline): SGHNT, YYREEE (reference sequence). The CDR3 runs 12 residues. The CDR3 region has the DNA TGTGCCAGCAGCTTGGTAGGGACCGAGCAGTACTTC. Translated, it gives CASSLVGTEQYF. Complete variable domain (other parts from reference TRBV5-4 and TRBJ2-7): ETGVTQSPTHLIKTRGQQVTLRCSSQSGHNTVSWYQQALGQGPQFIFQYYREEENGRGNFPPRFSGLQFPNYSSELNVNALELDDSALYLCASSLVGTEQYFGPGTRLTVT.

The chain employs TRBV7-2 and TRBJ2-1; 8 nucleotides line up with TRBD1. V shed 0 bases and J 0 bases; nucleotides not matched to a gene: 1. Germline CDR1 SGHTA, CDR2 FQGNSA. The CDR3 contains 16 residues. The CDR3 DNA sequence: TGTGCCAGCAGCTTAGCGGACAGGGCCTCCTACAATGAGCAGTTCTTC. It is translated as CASSLADRASYNEQFF.

The chain joins TRBV28 to TRBJ2-7; 7 bases map to TRBD1. V shed 6 bases and J 6 bases; nucleotides not matched to a gene: 8. CDR3 length equals 13 residues. Germline CDR1 MDHEN, CDR2 SYDVKM. The CDR3 bases are TGTGCCAGCAGGACAGGGCTCGTCGGCGAGCAGTACTTC. The encoded protein is CASRTGLVGEQYF.

This clone was seen many times. Relative to the germline gene, one junction end is altered; a read error may explain this. The J gene is TRBJ2-1, the V gene TRBV11-2; TRBD2 aligns across 7 bases. The CDR3 has 15 residues. CDR1 and CDR2 (germline): SGHAT, FQNNGV. CDR3 in amino acids: CASSLGLGAYNEQFF. The CDR3 coding sequence is TGTGCCAGCAGTTTAGGACTAGGAGCCTACAATGAGCAGTTCTTC.